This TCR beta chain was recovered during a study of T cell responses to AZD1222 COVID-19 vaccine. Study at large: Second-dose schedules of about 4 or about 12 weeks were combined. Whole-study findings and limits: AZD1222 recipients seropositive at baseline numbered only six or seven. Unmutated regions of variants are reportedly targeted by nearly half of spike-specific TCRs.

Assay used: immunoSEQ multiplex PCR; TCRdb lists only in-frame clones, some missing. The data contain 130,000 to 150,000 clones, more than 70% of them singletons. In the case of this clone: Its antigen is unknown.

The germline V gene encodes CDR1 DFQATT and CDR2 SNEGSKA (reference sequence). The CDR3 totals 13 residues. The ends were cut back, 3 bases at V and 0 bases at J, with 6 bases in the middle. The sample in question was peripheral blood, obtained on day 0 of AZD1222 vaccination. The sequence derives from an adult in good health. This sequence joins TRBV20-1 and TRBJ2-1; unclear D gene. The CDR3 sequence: CSASRGSYNEQFF. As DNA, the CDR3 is TGCAGTGCTAGTCGTGGCTCCTACAATGAGCAGTTCTTC.